This TCR beta chain originates from a study of T cell repertoires in cytomegalovirus infection. This clonotype was picked up a small number of times. Its antigen remains unknown. The CDR3 runs to 16 residues. With 4 bases removed from V and 0 bases from J, the gap between germline ends came to 10 bases. Per the germline V gene, CDR1 is MNHNS and CDR2 is SASEGT. A single record per CDR3 protein comes from TCRdb applying MiXCR to the reads. The data hold about 360,000 distinct CDR3 sequences, with roughly a third observed a single time. The source material was cultured PBMCs, sampled from culture after CMV antigen stimulation. This receptor was obtained from a human donor in good health (CMV status not recorded). Some clones in this sample may be carry-over from other donors' samples. This chain links TRBV6-1 with TRBJ2-6; D remains ambiguous. CDR3 bases: TGTGCCAGCAGTGGTCGCAGCCTCTCTGGGGCCAACGTCCTGACTTTC. Residues: CASSGRSLSGANVLTF.